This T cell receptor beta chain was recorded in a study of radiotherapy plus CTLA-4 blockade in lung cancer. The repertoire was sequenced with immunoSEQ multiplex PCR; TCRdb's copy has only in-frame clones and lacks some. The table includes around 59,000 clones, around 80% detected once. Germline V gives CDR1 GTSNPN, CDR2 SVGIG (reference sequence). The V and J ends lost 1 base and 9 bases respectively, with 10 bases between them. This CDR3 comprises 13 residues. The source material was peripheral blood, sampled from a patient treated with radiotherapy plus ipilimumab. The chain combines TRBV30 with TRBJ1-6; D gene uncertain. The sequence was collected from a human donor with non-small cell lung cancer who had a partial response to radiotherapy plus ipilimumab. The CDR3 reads CAWSGRGISPLHF. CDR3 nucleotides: TGTGCCTGGAGTGGTAGAGGGATTTCACCCCTCCACTTT.